This entry lists 8 T cell receptor beta chains sequenced from one sample in a study of blood T cell repertoires in COVID-19. Data came from immunoSEQ multiplex PCR; TCRdb stores just in-frame clones and leaves some out. Of about 52,000 clones in the sample, about 82% were seen once. The sequenced material came from peripheral blood. The source is an elderly woman with acute or convalescent COVID-19.

The V call is TRBV7-9, the J call TRBJ2-1, with D unresolved. This CDR3 has 14 amino acids. Trimming pared 4 bases from V and 0 bases from J, leaving 7 bases between. CDR1 and CDR2 from the germline V gene are SEHNR and FQNEAQ (reference sequence). CDR3 residues: CASSSSSSYNEQFF. CDR3 nucleotides: TGTGCCAGCAGCTCCTCCAGCTCCTACAATGAGCAGTTCTTC. The whole variable domain, remainder taken from reference TRBV7-9 and TRBJ2-1, is DTGVSQNPRHKITKRGQNVTFRCDPISEHNRLYWYRQTLGQGPEFLTYFQNEAQLEKSRLLSDRFSAERPKGSFSTLEIQRTEQGDSAMYLCASSSSSSYNEQFFGPGTRLTVL.

V and J are TRBV7-8 and TRBJ1-5, with 9 positions matching TRBD1. This CDR3 has 13 residues. Germline V gives CDR1 SGHVS, CDR2 FQNEAQ. The junction had 5 bases not matched to a gene; V was cut back by 5 bases and J by 9 bases. Written as DNA, the CDR3 is TGTGCCAGCAGCCCCCCGGGACAGGGGCCCCAGCATTTT. Its translation is CASSPPGQGPQHF.

The gene calls are TRBV13 and TRBJ2-7; 8 bases align to TRBD2. This CDR3 comprises 15 residues. V trimming: 3 bases; J trimming: 0 bases; junction bases outside the gene matches: 4. In germline, CDR1 is PRHDT, CDR2 FYEKMQ (reference sequence). CDR3 residues: CASSFGGGSSYEQYF. The CDR3 bases are TGTGCCAGCAGCTTTGGCGGGGGGAGCTCCTACGAGCAGTACTTC.

J is TRBJ1-2 and V is TRBV10-3, with D maybe TRBD1 (6 bases). This CDR3 has 14 amino acids. CDR1 and CDR2 (germline): ENHRY, SYGVKD. Trimming left V 0 bases short and J 4 bases short, with 9 bases between. CDR3 protein: CAISESRGIYGYTF. CDR3 in DNA: TGTGCCATCAGTGAGTCTAGGGGGATCTATGGCTACACCTTC.

The chain has TRBV7-9 and TRBJ2-3; TRBD1 agrees at 10 bases. V lost 3 bases to trimming and J lost 7 bases; unmatched junction nucleotides: 10. CDR3 length equals 16 residues. CDR1 is SEHNR, CDR2 FQNEAQ, per germline (reference sequence). The CDR3 loop reads CASSFDTGTGDYTQYF. DNA of the CDR3: TGTGCCAGCAGCTTTGATACCGGGACAGGGGATTATACGCAGTATTTT.

The chain employs TRBV11-2 and TRBJ2-4; D uncertain. The length of the CDR3 is 13 residues. Germline V gene sequence: CDR1 SGHAT, CDR2 FQNNGV. The ends were cut back, 10 bases at V and 0 bases at J, with 10 bases in the middle. CDR3 amino acids: CATTVLAKNIQYF. The CDR3 nucleotides are TGTGCCACCACAGTGTTAGCCAAAAACATTCAGTACTTC.

The chain links TRBV11-2 to TRBJ2-1, with D maybe TRBD2 (6 bases). The CDR3 has 16 amino acids. The V end lost 2 bases, the J end lost 4 bases, and 15 bases lay between the germline ends. Germline V gives CDR1 SGHAT, CDR2 FQNNGV. The CDR3, as DNA: TGTGCCAGCAGCTTAATTGGGACTGGAGGGTACAATGAGCAGTTCTTC. It yields the protein CASSLIGTGGYNEQFF. The full variable domain, in which reference TRBV11-2 and TRBJ2-1 provide the parts outside the CDR3, is EAGVAQSPRYKIIEKRQSVAFWCNPISGHATLYWYQQILGQGPKLLIQFQNNGVVDDSQLPKDRFSAERLKGVDSTLKIQPAKLEDSAVYLCASSLIGTGGYNEQFFGPGTRLTVL.

As for this clone: Other DNA sequences from this sample encode an identical CDR3 as well. This chain joins TRBV18 and TRBJ2-1; 8 nucleotides align to TRBD1. J gave up 1 base and V 2 bases, and 1 base lay outside the gene matches. Per the germline V gene, CDR1 is KGHSH and CDR2 is LQKENI. This CDR3 is 15 amino acids long. The CDR3, as DNA: TGTGCCAGCTCACCAGACAGGGGATCCTACAATGAGCAGTTCTTC. Translation: CASSPDRGSYNEQFF.